A selection of T cell receptor beta chains follows, all from one sample in a study of blood T cell repertoires in COVID-19. Clones were read by immunoSEQ multiplex PCR, and TCRdb kept only the in-frame ones, dropping some. This sample yields approximately 350,000 clones, of which around 83% are seen a single time; less than 6% belongs to the top ten. What was sequenced was PBMCs or T cells enriched from blood (not recorded which). The receptors come from a woman between 45 and 60 years old who had recovered from COVID-19. CDR3s include the opening cysteine and the closing phenylalanine or tryptophan. A D gene is named only where the DNA matches it firmly. Only part of the rows carry a size: once, few, many, or a class if the clone is expanded.

clone_size	v_call	d_call	j_call	cdr3_nt	cdr3_aa
NA	TRBV7-9	TRBD2	TRBJ2-5	TGTGCCAGCAGCTTTAGCGGGGGAGGGCGGGAGACCCAGTACTTC	CASSFSGGGRETQYF
NA	TRBV7-2	NA	TRBJ2-7	TGTGCCAGCAGCTTAGATCTGAGGGATCAGTACTTC	CASSLDLRDQYF
NA	TRBV4-3	NA	TRBJ2-7	TGCGCCAGCAGCCAAGGGCAGGGTTACTACGAGCAGTACTTC	CASSQGQGYYEQYF
once	TRBV13	NA	TRBJ2-7	TGTGCCAGCAGCCCCGCGCCGGCGCAGGGCCCCTACGAGCAGTACTTC	CASSPAPAQGPYEQYF
NA	TRBV19	TRBD1	TRBJ1-6	TGTGCCAGTAGTTGGACAGGGAGGTCCTATAATTCACCCCTCCACTTT	CASSWTGRSYNSPLHF
NA	TRBV18	NA	TRBJ1-1	TGTGCCAGCTCACCCCCTAACCCCTATGGTCGCACTGAAGCTTTCTTT	CASSPPNPYGRTEAFF
NA	TRBV3-1/TRBV3-2	TRBD1	TRBJ1-1	TGTGCCAGCAGTTTGGACAGGCGGATTGGTGAAGCTTTCTTT	CASSLDRRIGEAFF
NA	TRBV15	TRBD2	TRBJ2-1	TGTGCCACCAGCAGAGATCGCCTAGCGGGAGGGGATGAGCAGTTCTTC	CATSRDRLAGGDEQFF
NA	TRBV15	TRBD1	TRBJ2-7	TGTGCCACCAGCAGAGAGCAGGGGGCGTTTTACGAGCAGTACTTC	CATSREQGAFYEQYF
NA	TRBV5-1	NA	TRBJ2-5	TGCGCCAGCAGCTTGGGGGGGGAGGCCCAAGAGACCCAGTACTTC	CASSLGGEAQETQYF
NA	TRBV9	NA	TRBJ1-2	TGTGCCAGCAGCGTGTACCCGGGGGGGGGATATGGCTACACCTTC	CASSVYPGGGYGYTF
NA	TRBV5-1	TRBD2	TRBJ2-7	TGCGCCAGCAGCCAAGACCCGTGGGGGGGCTACGAGCAGTACTTC	CASSQDPWGGYEQYF
once	TRBV2	TRBD1	TRBJ2-5	TGTGCCAGCAGTGAATCCGGGACAGACCAAGAGACCCAGTACTTC	CASSESGTDQETQYF
NA	TRBV3-1/TRBV3-2	NA	TRBJ2-3	TGTGCCAGCAGCCAAGGCGGCCTAGCGATAGGTACGCAGTATTTT	CASSQGGLAIGTQYF
few	TRBV30	TRBD2	TRBJ2-1	TGTGCCTGGAACCCGCGGGGGGGATACAATGAGCAGTTCTTC	CAWNPRGGYNEQFF
NA	TRBV5-1	TRBD2	TRBJ2-7	TGCGCCAGCAGCCGCGGGACTAGTACCTACGAGCAGTACTTC	CASSRGTSTYEQYF
NA	TRBV30	TRBD2	TRBJ2-5	TGTGCCTGGGATAGCGGGGCCGAGACCCAGTACTTC	CAWDSGAETQYF
NA	TRBV5-1	NA	TRBJ2-7	TGCGCCAGCAGCTTGCTCGGGGCCTACGAGCAGTACTTC	CASSLLGAYEQYF
NA	TRBV7-9	NA	TRBJ1-4	TGTGCCAGCAGCCCATTGGGGACACCTTGGGATAATGAAAAACTGTTTTTT	CASSPLGTPWDNEKLFF
NA	TRBV30	NA	TRBJ1-3	TGTGCCTGGAGTTCGACAGGTTCTGGAAACACCATATATTTT	CAWSSTGSGNTIYF
few	TRBV5-1	NA	TRBJ2-5	TGCGCCAGCAGCCCCGGAGGGTTTGGAGAGACCCAGTACTTC	CASSPGGFGETQYF
NA	TRBV7-2	NA	TRBJ2-7	TGTGCCAGCAGAACTTCCCCGGACAGAACCTACGAGCAGTACTTC	CASRTSPDRTYEQYF
once	TRBV6-2/TRBV6-3	NA	TRBJ1-4	TGTGCCAGCAGTCACACAAGAACTAATGAAAAACTGTTTTTT	CASSHTRTNEKLFF
NA	TRBV30	NA	TRBJ1-2	TGTGCCTGGAGGTCGGGGGGAACTCCGCGTGGCTACACCTTC	CAWRSGGTPRGYTF
NA	TRBV11-2	NA	TRBJ2-5	TGTGCCAGCAGCTTAGTGCTCTCGGGGGAGACCCAGTACTTC	CASSLVLSGETQYF
NA	TRBV20-1	TRBD2	TRBJ2-7	TGCAGTGCTAGTATCGTTGGTAGCGGGAGGGTCTACGAGCAGTACTTC	CSASIVGSGRVYEQYF
NA	TRBV18	TRBD1	TRBJ1-6	TGTGCCAGCTCACCAGGGACAGCTCCTGGTTCACCCCTCCACTTT	CASSPGTAPGSPLHF
NA	TRBV5-1	NA	TRBJ1-1	TGCGCCAGCAGAGGGAGCGGGACTGAAGCTTTCTTT	CASRGSGTEAFF
NA	TRBV5-4	NA	TRBJ2-7	TGTGCCAGCAGTTCGGGCGGGCGGAATTCCTACGAGCAGTACTTC	CASSSGGRNSYEQYF
NA	TRBV27	TRBD1	TRBJ1-2	TGTGCCACGGCCGGGACAGGGGGTCGTGGCTACACCTTC	CATAGTGGRGYTF
NA	TRBV13	TRBD1	TRBJ1-6	TGTGCCAGCAGCAGACGGACAGGGTCGAATAATTCACCCCTCCACTTT	CASSRRTGSNNSPLHF
few	TRBV29-1	NA	TRBJ2-1	TGCAGCCGAGGGGGGGTAGAGGGTGAGCAGTTCTTC	CSRGGVEGEQFF
NA	TRBV29-1	NA	TRBJ2-5	TGCAGCGTTGAAACATCCTCAGAGACCCAGTACTTC	CSVETSSETQYF
NA	TRBV4-1	TRBD1	TRBJ1-1	TGCGCCAGCAGCCATCCTCGACAGGGAGGATGGACCCTGATGAACACTGAAGCTTTCTTT	CASSHPRQGGWTLMNTEAFF
few	TRBV10-2	TRBD1	TRBJ1-1	TGCGCCAGCAGGAGGGGGGGACAGGGGGCTTTTGAAGCTTTCTTT	CASRRGGQGAFEAFF
NA	TRBV11-3	NA	TRBJ2-1	TGTGCCAGCAGTATCTCCGGAGGATATGAGCAGTTCTTC	CASSISGGYEQFF
NA	TRBV3-1/TRBV3-2	NA	TRBJ2-1	TGTGCCAGCAGCCAAGAACTAGCTAAAGTGGGTGAGCAGTTCTTC	CASSQELAKVGEQFF